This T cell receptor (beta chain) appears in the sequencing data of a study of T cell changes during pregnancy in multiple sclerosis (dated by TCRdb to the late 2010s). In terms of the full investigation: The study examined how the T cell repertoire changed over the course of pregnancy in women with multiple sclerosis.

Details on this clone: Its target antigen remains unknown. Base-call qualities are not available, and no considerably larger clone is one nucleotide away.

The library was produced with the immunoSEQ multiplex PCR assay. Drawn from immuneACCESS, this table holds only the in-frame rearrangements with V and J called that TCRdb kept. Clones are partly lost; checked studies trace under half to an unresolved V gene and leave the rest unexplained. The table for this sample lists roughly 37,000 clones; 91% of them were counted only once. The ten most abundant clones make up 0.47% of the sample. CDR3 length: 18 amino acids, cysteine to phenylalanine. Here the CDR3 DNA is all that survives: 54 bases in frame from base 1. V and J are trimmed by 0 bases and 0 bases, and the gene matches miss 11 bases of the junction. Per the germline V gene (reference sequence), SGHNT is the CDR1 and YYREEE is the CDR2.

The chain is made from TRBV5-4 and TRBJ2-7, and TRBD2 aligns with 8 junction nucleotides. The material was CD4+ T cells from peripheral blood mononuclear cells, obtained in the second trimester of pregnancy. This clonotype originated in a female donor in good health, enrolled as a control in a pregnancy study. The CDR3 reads CASSLGATSARISYEQYF. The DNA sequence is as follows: TGTGCCAGCAGCTTGGGGGCGACTAGCGCCCGAATCTCCTACGAGCAGTACTTC.